This T cell receptor beta chain was sequenced during a study of blood T cell repertoires in COVID-19. On the study more broadly: Samples representing acute and convalescent COVID-19 were sourced from the United States, Italy and Spain.

Only in-frame clones appear in the TCRdb table, and some are missing; sequencing was by immunoSEQ multiplex PCR. In the table there are 300,000 to 400,000 clones, around 90% of which are singletons. This CDR3 spans 17 amino acids. V trimming: 3 bases; J trimming: 1 base; junction bases outside the gene matches: 12. Germline V gene lookup returns CDR1 SGDLS and CDR2 YYNGEE. The chain carries TRBV9 and TRBJ1-1, with 7 positions matching TRBD1. The clonotype originates from a woman aged 18-29 years who had recovered from COVID-19. Sequencing was done on a sample of PBMCs or T cells enriched from blood (not recorded which). The CDR3 sequence is CASSGGQKGYSNTEAFF. CDR3 DNA: TGTGCCAGCAGCGGGGGACAGAAGGGGTATTCGAACACTGAAGCTTTCTTT. Looking up the rest from reference TRBV9 and TRBJ1-1 gives the full variable domain: DSGVTQTPKHLITATGQRVTLRCSPRSGDLSVYWYQQSLDQGLQFLIQYYNGEERAKGNILERFSAQQFPDLHSELNLSSLELGDSALYFCASSGGQKGYSNTEAFFGQGTRLTVV.